This TCR beta chain was found in a study of high-grade serous ovarian cancer treatment subgroups. Whole-study context: Mean per sample: around 14,000 reads, about 6,900 unique TCR beta rearrangements. Study outcomes and limitations: TCR relatedness rose with neoantigen level and trended with mutation load. CDR1 and CDR2 were left unanalyzed; analyses focused on CDR3.

Notes on this clone: Its specificity is unknown.

Germline CDR1 reads SGHRS; CDR2 reads YFSETQ. Trimming shortened V by 4 bases and J by 2 bases, and 15 bases separated the two germline ends. This CDR3 contains 15 residues. Tumor samples were taken before definitive surgery or chemotherapy. Sequencing used immunoSEQ multiplex PCR; TCRdb keeps in-frame clones, though not all of them. The sample lists approximately 4,000 clones; around four fifths were seen once. This clonotype was sampled from a human donor with high-grade serous ovarian cancer. This chain joins TRBV5-1 and TRBJ1-1; a weak D match, TRBD1 (6 bases). Sequenced material: tumor tissue. The CDR3 protein is CASSPLTGTNTEAFF. In DNA, the CDR3 is TGCGCCAGCAGCCCCCTGACAGGAACAAACACTGAAGCTTTCTTT.